The sequence of this T cell receptor beta chain was determined in a study of blood T cells in healthy people across ages. In its sample, this clonotype was seen many times. Compared with germline, one end of the junction differs, possibly owing to a read error. Through a sample-barcoded 5' primer and a J-beta primer mix, a second PCR was run for roughly 7 to 11 cycles. TCRdb used MiXCR to reprocess the 5' RACE reads, holding one entry per CDR3 protein. The profile shows about 1.8 million distinct CDR3 sequences, about 49% of them singletons. From germline, CDR1 is SGHRS and CDR2 YFSETQ. CDR3 length: 16 amino acids.

The source is a woman aged 35 to 49 in good health. The chain carries TRBV5-1 and TRBJ2-3; D is perhaps TRBD1 or TRBD2 (6 bases each). Sequences were obtained from blood. The CDR3 here is CASSLVPGASTDTQYF. The CDR3 DNA reads as TGTGCCAGCAGCTTAGTCCCGGGGGCTAGCACAGATACGCAGTATTTT.